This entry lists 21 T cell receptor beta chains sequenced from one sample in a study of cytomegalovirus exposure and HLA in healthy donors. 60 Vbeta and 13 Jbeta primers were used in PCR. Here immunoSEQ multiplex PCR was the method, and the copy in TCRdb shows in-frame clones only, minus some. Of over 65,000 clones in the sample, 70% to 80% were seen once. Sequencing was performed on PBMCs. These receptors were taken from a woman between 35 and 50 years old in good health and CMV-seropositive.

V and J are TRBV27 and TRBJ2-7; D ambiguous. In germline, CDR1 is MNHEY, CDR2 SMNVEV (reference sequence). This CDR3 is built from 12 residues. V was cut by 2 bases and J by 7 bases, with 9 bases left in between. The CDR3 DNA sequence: TGTGCCAGCAGTTTACTCGGTCGGGAGCAGTACTTC. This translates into CASSLLGREQYF.

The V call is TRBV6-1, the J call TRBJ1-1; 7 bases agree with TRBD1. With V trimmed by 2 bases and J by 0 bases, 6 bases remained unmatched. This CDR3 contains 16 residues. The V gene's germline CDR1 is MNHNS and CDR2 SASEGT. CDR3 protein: CASSESRGAMNTEAFF. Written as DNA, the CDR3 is TGTGCCAGCAGTGAATCCAGGGGGGCTATGAACACTGAAGCTTTCTTT.

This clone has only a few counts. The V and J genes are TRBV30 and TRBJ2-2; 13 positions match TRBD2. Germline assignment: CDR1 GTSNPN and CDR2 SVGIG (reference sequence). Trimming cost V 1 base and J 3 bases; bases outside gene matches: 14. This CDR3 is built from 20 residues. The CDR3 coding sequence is TGTGCCTGGAGTGCAACTCGGACTAGCGGGAGTAAGTCCCACACCGGGGAGCTGTTTTTT. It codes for CAWSATRTSGSKSHTGELFF. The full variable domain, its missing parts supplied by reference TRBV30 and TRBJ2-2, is SQTIHQWPATLVQPVGSPLSLECTVEGTSNPNLYWYRQAAGRGLQLLFYSVGIGQISSEVPQNLSASRPQDRQFILSSKKLLLSDSGFYLCAWSATRTSGSKSHTGELFFGEGSRLTVL.

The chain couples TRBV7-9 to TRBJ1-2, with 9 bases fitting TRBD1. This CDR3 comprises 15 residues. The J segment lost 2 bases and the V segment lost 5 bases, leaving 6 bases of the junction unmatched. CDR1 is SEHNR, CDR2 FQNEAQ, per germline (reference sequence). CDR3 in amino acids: CASSPGGQGNYGYTF. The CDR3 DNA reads TGTGCCAGCAGCCCGGGGGGACAGGGAAACTATGGCTACACCTTC.

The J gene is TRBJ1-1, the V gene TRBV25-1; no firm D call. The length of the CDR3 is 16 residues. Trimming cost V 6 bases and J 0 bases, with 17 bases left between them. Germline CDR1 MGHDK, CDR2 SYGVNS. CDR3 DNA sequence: TGTGCCAGCAGCCCCCGGGGAACAGTCATGAACACTGAAGCTTTCTTT. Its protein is CASSPRGTVMNTEAFF.

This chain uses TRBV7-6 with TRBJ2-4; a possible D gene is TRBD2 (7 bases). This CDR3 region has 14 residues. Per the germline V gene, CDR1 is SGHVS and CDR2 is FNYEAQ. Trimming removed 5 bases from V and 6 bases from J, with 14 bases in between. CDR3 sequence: CASSHGGPRNIQYF. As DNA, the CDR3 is TGTGCCAGCAGCCACGGGGGGCCCCGAAACATTCAGTACTTC.

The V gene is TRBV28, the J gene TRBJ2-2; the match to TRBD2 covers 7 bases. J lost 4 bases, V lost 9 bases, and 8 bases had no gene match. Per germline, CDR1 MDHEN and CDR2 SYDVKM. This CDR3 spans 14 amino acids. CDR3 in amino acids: CASDRDYLTGELFF. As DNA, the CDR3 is TGTGCCAGTGACCGGGACTACCTCACCGGGGAGCTGTTTTTT.

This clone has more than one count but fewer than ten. The CDR3 nucleotides read TGTGCCAGCAGCTCTAACGGGGTGGAGCAGTTCTTC. Its protein is CASSSNGVEQFF. The chain couples TRBV6-5 to TRBJ2-1; tentatively, D is TRBD2 (5 bases). There are 12 residues in the CDR3. The germline V gene encodes CDR1 MNHEY and CDR2 SVGAGI. Deletions cut 6 bases from V and 10 bases from J, with 13 bases between.

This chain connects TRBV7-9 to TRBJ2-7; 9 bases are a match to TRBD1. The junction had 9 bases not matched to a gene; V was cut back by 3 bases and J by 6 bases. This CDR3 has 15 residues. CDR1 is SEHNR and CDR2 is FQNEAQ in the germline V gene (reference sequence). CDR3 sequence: CASSFREQGAGEQYF. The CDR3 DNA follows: TGTGCCAGCAGCTTCCGGGAACAGGGGGCGGGCGAGCAGTACTTC.

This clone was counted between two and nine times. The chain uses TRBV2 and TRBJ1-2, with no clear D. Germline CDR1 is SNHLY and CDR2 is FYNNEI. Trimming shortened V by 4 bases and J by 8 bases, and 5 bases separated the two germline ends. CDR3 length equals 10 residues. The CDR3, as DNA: TGTGCCAGCAGTGTTGTAGGCTACACCTTC. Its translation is CASSVVGYTF.

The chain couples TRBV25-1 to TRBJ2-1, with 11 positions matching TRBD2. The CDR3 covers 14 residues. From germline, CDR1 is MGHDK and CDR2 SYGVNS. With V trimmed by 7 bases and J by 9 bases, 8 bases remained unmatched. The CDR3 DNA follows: TGTGCCAGCATGAAGGCTAGCGGGAGGAGTGAGCAGTTCTTC. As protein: CASMKASGRSEQFF.

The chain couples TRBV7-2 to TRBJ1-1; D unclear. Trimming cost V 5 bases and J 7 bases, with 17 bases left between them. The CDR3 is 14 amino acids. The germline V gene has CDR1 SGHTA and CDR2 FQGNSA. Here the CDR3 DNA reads TGTGCCAGCAGCCCCGATGTAGCGAGAAGTGAAGCTTTCTTT. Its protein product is CASSPDVARSEAFF.

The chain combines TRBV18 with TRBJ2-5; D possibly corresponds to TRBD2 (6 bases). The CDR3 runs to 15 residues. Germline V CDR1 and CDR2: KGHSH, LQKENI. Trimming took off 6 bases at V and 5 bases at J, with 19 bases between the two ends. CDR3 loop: CASSPIGSGRETQYF. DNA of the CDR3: TGTGCCAGCTCCCCCATCGGGAGTGGTCGGGAGACCCAGTACTTC.

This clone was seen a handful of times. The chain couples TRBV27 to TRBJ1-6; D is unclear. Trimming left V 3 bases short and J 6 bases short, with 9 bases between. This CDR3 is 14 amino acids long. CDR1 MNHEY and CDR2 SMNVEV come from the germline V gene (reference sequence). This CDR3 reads CASSFGGGNSPLHF. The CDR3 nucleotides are TGTGCCAGCAGTTTTGGCGGTGGTAATTCACCCCTCCACTTT.

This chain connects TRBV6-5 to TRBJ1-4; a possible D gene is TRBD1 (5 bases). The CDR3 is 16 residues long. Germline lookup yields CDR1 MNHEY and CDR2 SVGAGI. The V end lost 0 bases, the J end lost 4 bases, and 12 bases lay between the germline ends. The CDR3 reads CASSYSPAGGNEKLFF. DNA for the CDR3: TGTGCCAGCAGTTACTCCCCGGCGGGGGGTAATGAAAAACTGTTTTTT.

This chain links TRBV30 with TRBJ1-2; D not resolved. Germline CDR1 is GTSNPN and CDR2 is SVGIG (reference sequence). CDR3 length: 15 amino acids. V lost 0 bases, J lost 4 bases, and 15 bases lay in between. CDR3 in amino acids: CAWSVGRKRGYGYTF. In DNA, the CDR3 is TGTGCCTGGAGTGTAGGGCGGAAACGGGGCTATGGCTACACCTTC.

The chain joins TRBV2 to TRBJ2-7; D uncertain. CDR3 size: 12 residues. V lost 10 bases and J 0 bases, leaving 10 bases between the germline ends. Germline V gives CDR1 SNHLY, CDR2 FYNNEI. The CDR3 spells CATMVSSYEQYF. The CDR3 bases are TGTGCCACCATGGTGAGCTCCTACGAGCAGTACTTC.

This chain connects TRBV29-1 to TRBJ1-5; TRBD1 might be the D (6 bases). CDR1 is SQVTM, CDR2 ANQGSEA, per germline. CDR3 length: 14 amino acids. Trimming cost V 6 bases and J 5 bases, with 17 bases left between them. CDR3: CSVTVEDSYQPQHF. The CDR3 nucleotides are TGCAGCGTCACTGTTGAGGACAGTTATCAGCCCCAGCATTTT. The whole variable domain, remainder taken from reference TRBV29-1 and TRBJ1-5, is SAVISQKPSRDICQRGTSLTIQCQVDSQVTMMFWYRQQPGQSLTLIATANQGSEATYESGFVIDKFPISRPNLTFSTLTVSNMSPEDSSIYLCSVTVEDSYQPQHFGDGTRLSIL.

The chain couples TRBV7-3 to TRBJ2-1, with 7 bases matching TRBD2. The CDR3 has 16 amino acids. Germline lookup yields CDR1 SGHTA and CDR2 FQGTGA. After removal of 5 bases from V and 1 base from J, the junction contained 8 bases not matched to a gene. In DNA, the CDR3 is TGTGCCAGCAGCCCCCTGGCGGGAGTTTCCTACAATGAGCAGTTCTTC. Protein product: CASSPLAGVSYNEQFF.

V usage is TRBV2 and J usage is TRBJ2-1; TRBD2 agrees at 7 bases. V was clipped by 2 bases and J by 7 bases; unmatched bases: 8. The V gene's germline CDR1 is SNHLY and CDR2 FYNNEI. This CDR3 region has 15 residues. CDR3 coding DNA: TGTGCCAGCAGTGAACGGGAGGACGGTGTGAATGAGCAGTTCTTC. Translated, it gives CASSEREDGVNEQFF.

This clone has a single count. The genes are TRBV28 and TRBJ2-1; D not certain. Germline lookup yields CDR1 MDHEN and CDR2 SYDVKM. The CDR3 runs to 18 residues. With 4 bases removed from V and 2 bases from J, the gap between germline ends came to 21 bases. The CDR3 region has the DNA TGTGCCAGCAGTTGGATAAATATGGCCCTAGGTGCCTACAATGAGCAGTTCTTC. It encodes CASSWINMALGAYNEQFF.